The TCR beta chain described here comes from a study of T cells in localized non-small cell lung cancer. Findings of the study overall: Overall survival was longer when the density of T cells in the blood was higher. It was uninvolved adjacent lung that showed the highest T cell clonality, exceeding tumor. Among the top 100 tumor clones, a median about 57 appeared in adjacent lung.

The table came from immunoSEQ multiplex PCR; TCRdb's copy has only in-frame clones and leaves some out. The data contain 3,000 to 4,500 clones, roughly 45% of them singletons. Worth noting for this clone: Its antigen is as yet unknown.

The CDR3 length is 12 residues. V shed 3 bases and J shed 9 bases, with 10 bases lying between them. The germline CDR1 and CDR2 sequences are MDHEN and SYDVKM. The J gene is TRBJ2-3, the V gene TRBV28; D is unclear. The TCR comes from a male donor older than 55 with stage I lung adenocarcinoma. The material was lung tumor tissue, obtained before any cancer treatment. The CDR3 nucleotides read TGTGCCAGCAGTTTCGCCGGCCGGACGCAGTATTTT. This translates into CASSFAGRTQYF.